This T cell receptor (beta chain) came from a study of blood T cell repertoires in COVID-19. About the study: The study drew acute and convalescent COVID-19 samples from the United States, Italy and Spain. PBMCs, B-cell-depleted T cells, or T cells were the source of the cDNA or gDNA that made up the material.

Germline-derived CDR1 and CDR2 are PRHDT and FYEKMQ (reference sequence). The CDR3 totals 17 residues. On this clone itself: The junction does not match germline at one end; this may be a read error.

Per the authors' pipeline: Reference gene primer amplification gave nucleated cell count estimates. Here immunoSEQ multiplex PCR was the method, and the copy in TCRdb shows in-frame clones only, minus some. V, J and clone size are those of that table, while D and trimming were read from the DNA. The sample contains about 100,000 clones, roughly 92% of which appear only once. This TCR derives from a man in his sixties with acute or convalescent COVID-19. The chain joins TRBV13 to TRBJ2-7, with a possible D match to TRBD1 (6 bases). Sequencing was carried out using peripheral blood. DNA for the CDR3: TGTGCCAGCAACTTAGATACGCGGTCAGGGGTATCCTACGAGCAGTACTTC. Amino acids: CASNLDTRSGVSYEQYF. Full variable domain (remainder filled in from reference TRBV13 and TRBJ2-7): AAGVIQSPRHLIKEKRETATLKCYPIPRHDTVYWYQQGPGQDPQFLISFYEKMQSDKGSIPDRFSAQQFSDYHSELNMSSLELGDSALYFCASNLDTRSGVSYEQYFGPGTRLTVT.